The sequence of this T cell receptor (beta chain) was determined in a study of T cell repertoires in cytomegalovirus infection. Study-wide background: Indications came from public TCR beta signatures; they pointed to CMV infection and to a matching HLA type.

TCRdb re-analysed the reads in MiXCR, keeping a single row per CDR3 protein. The data hold 900,000 to 950,000 distinct CDR3 sequences, with around 31% observed a single time. This clonotype appeared many times. The antigen remains undetermined. General observations from the study: The ex vivo response was dominated by HLA-C-restricted CMV-specific TCR beta clonotypes.

Germline trimming cut 6 bases from V and 3 bases from J; bases unmatched to any gene: 14. This CDR3 has 17 residues. Germline V CDR1 and CDR2: MNHEY, SMNVEV (reference sequence). The receptor was derived from a human donor in good health (CMV status not recorded). Some clones in this sample may be carry-over from other donors' samples. The chain links TRBV27 to TRBJ1-1; 9 bases map to TRBD1. The specimen comprised cultured CD8+ T cells from PBMCs, sampled from culture after CMV antigen stimulation. The CDR3, as DNA: TGTGCCAGCAGGTTACTCCGTGCGGGGACAGGGCACACTGAAGCTTTCTTT. Translating it yields CASRLLRAGTGHTEAFF.